This is a list of T cell receptor beta chains from one sample in a study of OX40 agonist ivuxolimab in advanced cancers. TCRdb keeps only in-frame clones here, not all; method: immunoSEQ multiplex PCR. The repertoire includes 50,000 or so clones, around 83% of them detected once, and 4% to 6% sits in the top ten. Here the sequenced sample was CD4+ or CD8+ T cells sorted from blood, taken in a trial of the OX40 agonist ivuxolimab. Receptors were obtained from an adult with an advanced solid tumor such as melanoma, head and neck, liver or kidney cancer. CDR3s include the opening cysteine and the closing phenylalanine or tryptophan. D genes are given only for firm matches. Expanded clones are given a class, and other clones once, few, many or no size at all.

j_call v_call d_call clone_size cdr3_nt cdr3_aa
TRBJ2-5 TRBV30 - - TGTGCCTGGAGACGGTATGTTGGGGCGGTTCAGCAAGAGACCCAGTACTTC CAWRRYVGAVQQETQYF
TRBJ2-1 TRBV7-3 TRBD2 - TGTGCCAGCAGCTTATGGCCTAGCGGGAGACTAGTCAATGAGCAGTTCTTC CASSLWPSGRLVNEQFF
TRBJ2-4 TRBV15 - - TGTGCCACCAGCAGCCGCGTCGGGGAAAACATTCAGTACTTC CATSSRVGENIQYF
TRBJ2-3 TRBV19 - once TGTGCCAGTAGAGGCCCCGGCACAGATACGCAGTATTTT CASRGPGTDTQYF
TRBJ1-1 TRBV20-1 - - TGCAGTGCTTTTCTAGTAGAAGCTTTCTTT CSAFLVEAFF
TRBJ2-1 TRBV30 TRBD2 - TGTGCCTGGAGTGCATCGCTAGCGGGAGTTCCGCAGTTCTTC CAWSASLAGVPQFF
TRBJ2-1 TRBV28 TRBD2 few TGTGCCAGCAGTTCAGGGGAGGGACTAGCGGGAGGGGGGATTGAGCAGTTCTTC CASSSGEGLAGGGIEQFF
TRBJ2-6 TRBV10-3 - - TGTGCCATCAGTGACCTGAGGGATGGGGCCAACATCCTGACTTTC CAISDLRDGANILTF
TRBJ2-7 TRBV7-3 - - TGTGCCAGCAGCCTATATTCGGGGGTTTCCTACGAGCAGTACTTC CASSLYSGVSYEQYF
TRBJ2-5 TRBV2 - - TGTGCCAGCAGTGACGGGCTTCAAGAGACCCAGTACTTC CASSDGLQETQYF
TRBJ2-1 TRBV4-3 - - TGCGCCAGCAGCCATAGCAGGCTAGCGCGGGCCTACAATGAGCAGTTCTTC CASSHSRLARAYNEQFF
TRBJ2-3 TRBV5-1 - - TGCGCCAGCAGCTTAATAATTTCGAGCACAGATACGCAGTATTTT CASSLIISSTDTQYF
TRBJ1-3 TRBV7-9 - - TGTGCCAGCAGCCCGCCGACTGGCCCCGACTCTGGAAACACCATATATTTT CASSPPTGPDSGNTIYF
TRBJ2-1 TRBV2 - - TGTGCCAGCTCCATGGGACTCAGGGACGTTGAGCAGTTCTTC CASSMGLRDVEQFF
TRBJ2-7 TRBV7-9 - - TGTGCCAGCAGCTTACTAGAGGGCAGGGCCTACGAGCAGTACTTC CASSLLEGRAYEQYF
TRBJ1-4 TRBV21-1 - - TGTGCCAGCGGTAGGGGGGAAAAACTGTTTTTT CASGRGEKLFF
TRBJ2-7 TRBV27 - - TGTGCCAGCAGGGGGGACCCCTACGAGCAGTACTTC CASRGDPYEQYF
TRBJ2-7 TRBV14 - - TGTGCCAGTGGGAAGGGTTACTACGAGCAGTACTTC CASGKGYYEQYF
TRBJ2-7 TRBV6-1 - - TGTGCCAGCAGCGAACCCTACGAGCAGTACTTC CASSEPYEQYF
TRBJ2-7 TRBV7-8 TRBD2 few TGTGCCAGCAGCTTAGCCGGGACTAGGGTGCACGAGCAGTACTTC CASSLAGTRVHEQYF
TRBJ2-6 TRBV5-6 - - TGTGCCAGCAGCTTAAGGGCTGACGTCCTGACTTTC CASSLRADVLTF
TRBJ2-1 TRBV6-4 TRBD2 once TGTGCCAGCAGTGACGGGGAGGGATGGCGGGACAATGAGCAGTTCTTC CASSDGEGWRDNEQFF
TRBJ2-2 TRBV5-4 TRBD1 - TGTGCCAGCAGCGGCCAGGGGGCTGGGACCGGGGAGCTGTTTTTT CASSGQGAGTGELFF
TRBJ2-7 TRBV27 - - TGTACCAGCAGTTATTACGGCGGGATGAACGAGCAGTACTTC CTSSYYGGMNEQYF
TRBJ1-3 TRBV18 TRBD1 - TGTGCCAGCTCATTGCAACAGGGGATTTTAGGCAACACCATATATTTT CASSLQQGILGNTIYF
TRBJ2-3 TRBV7-3 TRBD2 - TGTGCCAGCAGCCTCCGGTCTAGCGGCCCTAGCACAGATACGCAGTATTTT CASSLRSSGPSTDTQYF
TRBJ2-1 TRBV28 TRBD2 - TGTGCCAGCAGCAGGCTAGCGGGAAGTGAGCAGTTCTTC CASSRLAGSEQFF
TRBJ2-2 TRBV21-1 - - TGTGCCAGCACCGACCAAGGGGTCCCACAGAACACCGGGGAGCTGTTTTTT CASTDQGVPQNTGELFF
TRBJ1-5 TRBV10-3 - - TGTGCCATCAGTGACCATTTATACCAGCCCCAGCATTTT CAISDHLYQPQHF
TRBJ1-4 TRBV27 TRBD1 - TGTGCCAGCAGTTTAGGACAGGGTGAAGAAAAACTGTTTTTT CASSLGQGEEKLFF
TRBJ2-3 TRBV6-6 TRBD2 - TGTGCCAGCAGTCGAGGGGTAGCGGGAGATACGCAGTATTTT CASSRGVAGDTQYF
TRBJ2-3 TRBV29-1 TRBD2 - TGCAGCGTTGCCCAGACTAGCGGGAGCTCAGATACGCAGTATTTT CSVAQTSGSSDTQYF
TRBJ2-7 TRBV4-1 - - TGCGCCAGCAGCCAAGATGGGGAGGAGCAGTACTTC CASSQDGEEQYF
TRBJ2-3 TRBV19 TRBD2 - TGTGCCAGTAGTATAGACGTAGCGGGGGCCTCTAGCACAGATACGCAGTATTTT CASSIDVAGASSTDTQYF
TRBJ1-4 TRBV5-4 - few TGTGCCAGCAGCTTGGATCCCGAGGCGGACGAAAAACTGTTTTTT CASSLDPEADEKLFF
TRBJ2-3 TRBV2 - - TGTGCCAGCAGTTTGTATGATACGCAGTATTTT CASSLYDTQYF
TRBJ2-3 TRBV7-2 TRBD2 - TGTGCCAGCAGCCCGACTAGCGGTCAGGATACGCAGTATTTT CASSPTSGQDTQYF
TRBJ2-7 TRBV4-1 TRBD2 - TGCGCCAGCAGCCAAGCTAGCGGGAGAACTTACGAGCAGTACTTC CASSQASGRTYEQYF
TRBJ2-1 TRBV7-9 - - TGTGCCAGCAGCTTAGTAGGGTCCAATGAGCAGTTCTTC CASSLVGSNEQFF
TRBJ2-3 TRBV9 - - TGTGCCAGCAGCGCGTCCGACCCGGCAGATACGCAGTATTTT CASSASDPADTQYF
TRBJ2-1 TRBV19 - - TGTGCCAGTAGCCCCGGGCCCTACAATGAGCAGTTCTTC CASSPGPYNEQFF
TRBJ2-7 TRBV11-2 - - TGTGCCAGCAGCTTCACAGTCGCTGCCTACGAGCAGTACTTC CASSFTVAAYEQYF
TRBJ1-2 TRBV28 - - TGTGCCAGCAGCACGATTGGACGGATCTATGGCTACACCTTC CASSTIGRIYGYTF
TRBJ2-5 TRBV28 TRBD2 - TGTGCCAGCAGCCGAATAGCGGGACCTCTACAAGAGACCCAGTACTTC CASSRIAGPLQETQYF
TRBJ2-7 TRBV7-9 - - TGTGCCAGCAGCTCCTCCCTTAACTCCTACGAGCAGTACTTC CASSSSLNSYEQYF